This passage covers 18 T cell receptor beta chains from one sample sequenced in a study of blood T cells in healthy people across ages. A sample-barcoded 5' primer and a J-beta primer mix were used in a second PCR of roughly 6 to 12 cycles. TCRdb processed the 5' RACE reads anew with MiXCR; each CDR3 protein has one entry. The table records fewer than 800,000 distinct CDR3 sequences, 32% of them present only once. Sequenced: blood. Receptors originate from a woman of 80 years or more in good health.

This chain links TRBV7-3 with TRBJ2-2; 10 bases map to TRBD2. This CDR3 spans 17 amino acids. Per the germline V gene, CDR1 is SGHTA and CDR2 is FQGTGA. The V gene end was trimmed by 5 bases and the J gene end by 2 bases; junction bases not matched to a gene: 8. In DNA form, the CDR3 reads TGTGCCAGCAGCCCTCGGACTAGCGGATCAAACACCGGGGAGCTGTTTTTT. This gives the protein CASSPRTSGSNTGELFF.

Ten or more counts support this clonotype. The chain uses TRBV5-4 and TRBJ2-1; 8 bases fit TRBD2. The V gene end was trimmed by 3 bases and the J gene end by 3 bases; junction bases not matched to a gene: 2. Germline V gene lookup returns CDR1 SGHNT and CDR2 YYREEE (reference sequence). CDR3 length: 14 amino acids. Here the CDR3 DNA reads TGTGCCAGCAGCTCGGGACTAGACTACAATGAGCAGTTCTTC. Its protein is CASSSGLDYNEQFF.

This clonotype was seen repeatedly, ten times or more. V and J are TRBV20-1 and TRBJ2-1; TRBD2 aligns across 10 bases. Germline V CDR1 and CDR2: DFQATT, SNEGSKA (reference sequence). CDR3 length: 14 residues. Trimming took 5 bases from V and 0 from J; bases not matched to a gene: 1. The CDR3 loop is CSASSGSSYNEQFF. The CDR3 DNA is TGCAGTGCTTCTAGCGGGAGCTCCTACAATGAGCAGTTCTTC.

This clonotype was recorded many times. The CDR3: CASSSGQGGYEQYF. The CDR3 nucleotides are TGCGCCAGCAGCTCGGGACAGGGGGGCTACGAGCAGTACTTC. V usage is TRBV5-1 and J usage is TRBJ2-7; TRBD1 aligns across 11 bases. CDR3 length: 14 residues. The junction had 2 bases not matched to a gene; V was cut back by 3 bases and J by 3 bases. Germline CDR1 reads SGHRS; CDR2 reads YFSETQ.

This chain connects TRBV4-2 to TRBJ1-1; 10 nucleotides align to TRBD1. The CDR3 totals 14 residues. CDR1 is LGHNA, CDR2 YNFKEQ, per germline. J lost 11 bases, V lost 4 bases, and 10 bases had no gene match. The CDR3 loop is CASSRLGQGLQAFF. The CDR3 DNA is TGTGCCAGCAGCCGCCTGGGACAGGGGCTACAGGCTTTCTTT.

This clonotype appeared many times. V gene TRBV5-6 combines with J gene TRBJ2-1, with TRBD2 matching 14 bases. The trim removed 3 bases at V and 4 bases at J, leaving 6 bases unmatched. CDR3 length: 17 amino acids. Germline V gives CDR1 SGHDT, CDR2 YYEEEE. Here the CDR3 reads CASSSGLAGGQYNEQFF. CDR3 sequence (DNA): TGTGCCAGCAGCTCCGGACTAGCGGGGGGCCAATACAATGAGCAGTTCTTC. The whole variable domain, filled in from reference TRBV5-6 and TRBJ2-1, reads DAGVTQSPTHLIKTRGQQVTLRCSPKSGHDTVSWYQQALGQGPQFIFQYYEEEERQRGNFPDRFSGHQFPNYSSELNVNALLLGDSALYLCASSSGLAGGQYNEQFFGPGTRLTVL.

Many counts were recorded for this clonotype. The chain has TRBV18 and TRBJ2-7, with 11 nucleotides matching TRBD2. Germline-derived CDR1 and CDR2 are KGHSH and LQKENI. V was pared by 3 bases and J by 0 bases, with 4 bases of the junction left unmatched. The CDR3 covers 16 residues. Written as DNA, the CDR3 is TGTGCCAGCTCACCTCTAGCGGGGGGATTCTCCTACGAGCAGTACTTC. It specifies CASSPLAGGFSYEQYF.

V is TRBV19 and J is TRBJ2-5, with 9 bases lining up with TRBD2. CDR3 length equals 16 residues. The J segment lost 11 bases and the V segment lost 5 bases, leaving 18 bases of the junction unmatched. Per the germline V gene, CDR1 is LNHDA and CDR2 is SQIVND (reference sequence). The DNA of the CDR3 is TGTGCCAGTAGTGTCGTAGCGGGGGCCCGATCCAATGAGCAGTACTTC. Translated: CASSVVAGARSNEQYF.

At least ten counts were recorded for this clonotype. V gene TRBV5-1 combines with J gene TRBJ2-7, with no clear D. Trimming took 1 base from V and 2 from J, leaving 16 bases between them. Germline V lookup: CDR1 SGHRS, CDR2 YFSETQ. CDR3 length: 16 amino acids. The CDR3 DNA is TGCGCCAGCAGCTTGTCCGACGTGACATGGCCCTACGAGCAGTACTTC. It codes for CASSLSDVTWPYEQYF.

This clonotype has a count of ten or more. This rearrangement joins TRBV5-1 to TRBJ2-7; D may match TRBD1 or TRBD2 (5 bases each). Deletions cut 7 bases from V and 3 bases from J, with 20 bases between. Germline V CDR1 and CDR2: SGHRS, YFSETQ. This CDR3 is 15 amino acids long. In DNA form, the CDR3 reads TGCGCCAGCTGCAAAAGGGACCTTGGGAGCTACGAGCAGTACTTC. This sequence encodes CASCKRDLGSYEQYF.

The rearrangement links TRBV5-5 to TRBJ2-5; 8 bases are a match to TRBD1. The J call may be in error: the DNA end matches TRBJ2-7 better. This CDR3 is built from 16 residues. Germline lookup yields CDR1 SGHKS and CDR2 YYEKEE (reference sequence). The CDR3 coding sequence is TGTGCCAGCAGCGCACTGTCGCGACAGGGGTACCACGAGCAGTACTTC. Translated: CASSALSRQGYHEQYF.

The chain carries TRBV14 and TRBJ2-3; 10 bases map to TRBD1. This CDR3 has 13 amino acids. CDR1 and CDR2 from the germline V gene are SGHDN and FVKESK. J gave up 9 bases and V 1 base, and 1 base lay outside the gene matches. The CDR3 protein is CASSQVGQGTQYF. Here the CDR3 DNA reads TGTGCCAGCAGCCAAGTGGGACAGGGGACGCAGTATTTT.

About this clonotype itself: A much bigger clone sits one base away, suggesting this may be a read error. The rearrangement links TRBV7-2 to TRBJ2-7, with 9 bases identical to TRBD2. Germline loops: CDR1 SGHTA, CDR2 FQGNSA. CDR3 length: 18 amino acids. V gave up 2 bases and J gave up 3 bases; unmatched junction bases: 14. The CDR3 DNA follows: TGTGCCAGCAGCTTACGAGTGGCGGGGGGGGTATCGTGCTACGAGCAGTACTTC. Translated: CASSLRVAGGVSCYEQYF.

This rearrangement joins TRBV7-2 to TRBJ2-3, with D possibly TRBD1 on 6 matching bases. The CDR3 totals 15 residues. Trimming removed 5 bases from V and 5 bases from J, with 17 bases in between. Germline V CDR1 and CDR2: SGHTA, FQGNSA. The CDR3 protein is CASSPMDRKLDTQYF. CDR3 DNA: TGTGCCAGCAGCCCTATGGACAGAAAGTTAGATACGCAGTATTTT.

CDR3 residues: CASTRLSGSTDTQYF. The CDR3 coding sequence is TGTGCCAGCACCCGTCTATCAGGGAGCACAGATACGCAGTATTTT. V gene TRBV9 combines with J gene TRBJ2-3, with D maybe TRBD1 (5 bases). Trimming took 6 bases from V and 0 from J, leaving 14 bases between them. This CDR3 is 15 amino acids long. CDR1 is SGDLS, CDR2 YYNGEE, per germline.

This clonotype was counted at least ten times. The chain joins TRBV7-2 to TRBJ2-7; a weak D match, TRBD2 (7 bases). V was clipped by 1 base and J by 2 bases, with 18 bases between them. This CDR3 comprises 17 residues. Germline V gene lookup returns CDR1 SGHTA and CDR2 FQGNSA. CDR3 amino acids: CASSLEPVGGGPYEQYF. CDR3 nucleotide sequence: TGTGCCAGCAGCTTAGAGCCCGTTGGGGGGGGGCCCTACGAGCAGTACTTC.

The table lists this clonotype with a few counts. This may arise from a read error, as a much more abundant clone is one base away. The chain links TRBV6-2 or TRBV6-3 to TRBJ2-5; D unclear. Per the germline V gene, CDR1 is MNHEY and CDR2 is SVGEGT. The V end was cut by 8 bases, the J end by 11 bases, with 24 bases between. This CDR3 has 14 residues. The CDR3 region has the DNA TGTGCCAGCCGACGCCCGGGCTGGAACGATGAGCAGTACTTC. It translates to CASRRPGWNDEQYF.

In DNA, the CDR3 is TGTGCCAGCAGCTACGGCGGCAGCCAAGAGACCCAGTACTTC. Protein sequence: CASSYGGSQETQYF. The chain has TRBV7-6 and TRBJ2-5; D remains ambiguous. The CDR3 totals 14 residues. Germline lookup yields CDR1 SGHVS and CDR2 FNYEAQ. V lost 4 bases, J lost 1 base, and 10 bases lay in between.